This passage covers 25 T cell receptor beta chains from one sample sequenced in a study of glioma-infiltrating T cells. Using RNA template, CDR3s of TCR alpha and beta were amplified with iRepertoire arm-PCR. TCRdb independently ran MiXCR on the multiplex PCR reads; one entry per CDR3 protein. Among 100,000 to 150,000 distinct CDR3 sequences listed, 20% to 25% were seen once. Sequencing was done on a sample of glioma tissue, nonneoplastic brain tissue, or PBMCs (not recorded which). The receptors were gathered from a human donor with low-grade glioma or glioblastoma, undergoing nonglioma brain surgery, or in good health (not recorded which).

In its sample, this clonotype was seen many times. The chain recombines TRBV28 with TRBJ2-7; tentatively, D is TRBD2 (5 bases). The CDR3 is 12 residues long. Germline-derived CDR1 and CDR2 are MDHEN and SYDVKM. The V end lost 8 bases, the J end lost 2 bases, and 10 bases lay between the germline ends. This CDR3 reads CASADGTYEQYF. CDR3 coding DNA: TGTGCCAGCGCTGACGGGACCTACGAGCAGTACTTC.

As regards this clonotype: A much larger clone lies one base from this, so it may be a read error. The V gene is TRBV3-1, the J gene TRBJ1-5, with D possibly being TRBD1 (5 bases). Per germline, CDR1 LGHDT and CDR2 YNNKEL (reference sequence). The CDR3 has 15 amino acids. The V end was cut by 4 bases, the J end by 2 bases, with 12 bases between. The CDR3 sequence is CASSLREVGNQPQHF. DNA for the CDR3: TGTGCCAGCAGCCTCAGGGAAGTGGGCAATCAGCCCCAGCATTTT.

This chain connects TRBV3-1 to TRBJ2-7; 8 nucleotides agree with TRBD1. V lost 0 bases, J lost 4 bases, and 2 bases stayed unmatched. This CDR3 comprises 14 residues. Germline CDR1 reads LGHDT; CDR2 reads YNNKEL (reference sequence). CDR3 residues: CASSQEDRGYEQYF. The CDR3 nucleotides read TGTGCCAGCAGCCAAGAAGACAGGGGATACGAGCAGTACTTC.

This clonotype was counted ten times or more. The chain carries TRBV28 and TRBJ2-7; 7 nucleotides line up with TRBD1. Trimming cost V 7 bases and J 4 bases; bases outside gene matches: 7. The CDR3 length is 13 residues. Per germline, CDR1 MDHEN and CDR2 SYDVKM. The CDR3 nucleotides are TGTGCCAGCACCCCCGGGACAGAGTACGAGCAGTACTTC. This codes for CASTPGTEYEQYF. The full variable domain, rest sourced from reference TRBV28 and TRBJ2-7, is DVKVTQSSRYLVKRTGEKVFLECVQDMDHENMFWYRQDPGLGLRLIYFSYDVKMKEKGDIPEGYSVSREKKERFSLILESASTNQTSMYLCASTPGTEYEQYFGPGTRLTVT.

This clonotype appeared many times. V gene TRBV19 combines with J gene TRBJ1-2; D call uncertain. V dropped 5 bases and J dropped 0 bases, with 16 bases sitting between them. From germline, CDR1 is LNHDA and CDR2 SQIVND (reference sequence). The CDR3 extends over 16 amino acids. The CDR3 here is CASSSPEARANYGYTF. The CDR3 DNA sequence: TGTGCCAGTAGTTCACCGGAGGCGAGAGCTAACTATGGCTACACCTTC.

About this clonotype itself: A read error may be the cause here, since a much bigger clone is one base away. V and J are TRBV28 and TRBJ2-5; no definite D call. Germline lookup yields CDR1 MDHEN and CDR2 SYDVKM. The ends were cut back, 2 bases at V and 5 bases at J, with 12 bases in the middle. The CDR3 length is 14 residues. DNA for the CDR3: TGTGCCAGCAGTTTACTAGGTCGGCCCGAGACCCAGTACTTC. Protein sequence: CASSLLGRPETQYF.

This clonotype was recorded many times. The genes are TRBV7-9 and TRBJ2-3, with D perhaps TRBD2 (5 bases). The germline V gene encodes CDR1 SEHNR and CDR2 FQNEAQ (reference sequence). Between the trimmed V and J ends, which lost 5 bases and 4 bases, there was a span of 16 bases. The CDR3 is 15 amino acids. CDR3 DNA: TGTGCCAGCAGCCCCCGGTTCTGGGAGTCAGATACGCAGTATTTT. It encodes CASSPRFWESDTQYF.

This clonotype was observed many times. V usage is TRBV3-1 and J usage is TRBJ2-1; TRBD1 matches 9 bases. From germline, CDR1 is LGHDT and CDR2 YNNKEL (reference sequence). The CDR3 has 17 residues. V lost 0 bases, J lost 2 bases, and 5 bases stayed unmatched. This CDR3 is CASSQDTGTGPYNEQFF. In DNA, the CDR3 is TGTGCCAGCAGCCAAGACACCGGGACAGGGCCCTACAATGAGCAGTTCTTC.

This clonotype was detected many times. The V and J genes are TRBV4-3 and TRBJ2-5; the D gene is possibly TRBD1 (5 bases). There are 15 residues in the CDR3. Trimming removed 0 bases at V and 7 bases at J, with 15 bases between. Germline lookup yields CDR1 LGHNA and CDR2 YSLEER. The CDR3 coding sequence is TGCGCCAGCAGCCAAGATGTACGGTCTCAGGGGACCCAGTACTTC. It is translated as CASSQDVRSQGTQYF.

This clonotype came up a few times. The gene calls are TRBV19 and TRBJ2-1; 10 bases fit TRBD2. In germline, CDR1 is LNHDA, CDR2 SQIVND (reference sequence). Trimming removed 7 bases from V and 10 bases from J; junction bases left unmatched: 13. There are 15 residues in the CDR3. Written as DNA, the CDR3 is TGTGCCAGTAATATGCTAGCGGGAGCCATAGGGGAGCAGTTCTTC. This gives the protein CASNMLAGAIGEQFF.

This clonotype was observed many times. The J gene is TRBJ2-7, the V gene TRBV4-1; weak D call: TRBD2 (5 bases). Germline loops: CDR1 MGHRA, CDR2 YSYEKL. The CDR3 sequence is 17 residues long. Trimming stripped 0 bases from V and 0 bases from J, with 15 bases between. The CDR3 sequence: CASSQDDSRGSSYEQYF. The CDR3 DNA follows: TGCGCCAGCAGCCAAGACGACTCTAGAGGGAGCTCCTACGAGCAGTACTTC.

This clonotype was detected ten times or more. The genes are TRBV10-3 and TRBJ2-5, with 7 bases fitting TRBD1. The germline CDR1 and CDR2 sequences are ENHRY and SYGVKD. V was clipped by 5 bases and J by 5 bases; unmatched bases: 8. The CDR3 runs to 14 residues. CDR3 protein: CAISMTGSGETQYF. In nucleotides, the CDR3 is TGTGCCATCAGTATGACAGGGAGTGGGGAGACCCAGTACTTC.

The chain links TRBV6-5 to TRBJ2-1, with D perhaps TRBD2 (6 bases). Deletions cut 4 bases from V and 11 bases from J, with 15 bases between. Germline V gene sequence: CDR1 MNHEY, CDR2 SVGAGI. CDR3 length: 13 residues. CDR3 bases: TGTGCCAGCAGTTGCTCTGGGGGGTATAAGCAGTTCTTC. Protein product: CASSCSGGYKQFF.

This clonotype appeared many times. V and J are TRBV6-2 or TRBV6-3 and TRBJ2-7, with no clear D. V lost 4 bases, J lost 3 bases, and 16 bases lay in between. CDR1 and CDR2 from the germline V gene are MNHEY and SVGEGT. The CDR3 totals 15 residues. Here the CDR3 DNA reads TGTGCCAGCAGTTTCTCCGGCAGGCTTAACTACGAGCAGTACTTC. Translated: CASSFSGRLNYEQYF.

This clonotype was counted only a few times. CDR3 bases: TGCGCCAGCAGCCAAACTAGCGGGAGATACAATGAGCAGTTCTTC. This encodes CASSQTSGRYNEQFF. The chain combines TRBV4-3 with TRBJ2-1; 11 positions match TRBD2. Looked up from germline, CDR1 is LGHNA and CDR2 is YSLEER. Losses at the gene ends were 2 bases for V and 4 bases for J; bases not matched to a gene: 1. The CDR3 totals 15 residues.

The chain combines TRBV7-9 with TRBJ2-1; 10 positions match TRBD2. Germline CDR1 SEHNR, CDR2 FQNEAQ (reference sequence). CDR3 length: 16 residues. J gave up 9 bases and V 5 bases, and 13 bases lay outside the gene matches. The CDR3 coding sequence is TGTGCCAGCAGCCCCCGGGCTAGCGGGAGTTCGAGTGAGCAGTTCTTC. It translates to CASSPRASGSSSEQFF.

With regard to this clonotype: No conserved phenylalanine or tryptophan is present at the end of the CDR3, so a read error is the likely explanation. The chain joins TRBV20-1 to TRBJ1-5; TRBD1 is a possible D gene (5 bases). CDR1 is DFQATT and CDR2 is SNEGSKA in the germline V gene (reference sequence). The CDR3 runs to 13 residues. The CDR3 bases are TGCAGTGCTATCCGGACAAGCAATCAGCACCAGCATTCT. Its translation: CSAIRTSNQHQHS.

A word on this clonotype: A single base separates this from a much larger clone, so it may be a read error. The rearrangement uses TRBV10-3 and TRBJ1-5; D gene unclear. There are 14 residues in the CDR3. The V end was cut by 2 bases, the J end by 7 bases, with 12 bases between. Germline V gene sequence: CDR1 ENHRY, CDR2 SYGVKD. The CDR3, as DNA: TGTGCCATCAGTGAGAAAAGGGAGGACCAGCCCCAGCATTTT. Translated: CAISEKREDQPQHF.

J is TRBJ2-1 and V is TRBV4-2, with a tentative D call TRBD2 (6 bases). Germline CDR1 LGHNA, CDR2 YNFKEQ. This CDR3 has 14 residues. With 3 bases removed from V and 10 bases from J, the gap between germline ends came to 16 bases. CDR3 sequence reads: CASSQEWRAYEQFF. CDR3 nucleotides: TGTGCCAGCAGCCAGGAATGGAGGGCCTACGAGCAGTTCTTC.

To note about this clonotype: A much larger clone differs from this one at a single base, so this may be a read error. The chain uses TRBV5-5 and TRBJ1-1; D gene uncertain. This CDR3 is built from 13 residues. V was clipped by 5 bases and J by 5 bases, with 13 bases between them. Germline lookup yields CDR1 SGHKS and CDR2 YYEKEE (reference sequence). CDR3 residues: CASSEGPVTEAFF. The CDR3 DNA is TGTGCCAGCAGTGAGGGCCCCGTTACTGAAGCTTTCTTT.

Points on this clonotype: This may stem from a read error, because a much larger clone lies one nucleotide away. This rearrangement joins TRBV5-1 to TRBJ1-5; unclear D gene. The germline V gene has CDR1 SGHRS and CDR2 YFSETQ. V was clipped by 5 bases and J by 6 bases, with 12 bases between them. The CDR3 totals 13 residues. As DNA, the CDR3 is TGCGCCAGCAGTTTTACAGTAGGTCAGCCCCAGCATTTT. It specifies CASSFTVGQPQHF.

This clonotype was recorded many times. The V and J genes are TRBV19 and TRBJ1-1, with 7 bases fitting TRBD1. This CDR3 is built from 16 residues. Germline CDR1 reads LNHDA; CDR2 reads SQIVND (reference sequence). J gave up 0 bases and V 3 bases, and 7 bases lay outside the gene matches. As DNA, the CDR3 is TGTGCCAGTAGTATTGGGACTGGACAGGTGAACACTGAAGCTTTCTTT. Translated: CASSIGTGQVNTEAFF.

This clonotype came up a few times. J is TRBJ2-1 and V is TRBV9; 9 bases agree with TRBD2. The germline V gene encodes CDR1 SGDLS and CDR2 YYNGEE. The CDR3 is 15 residues long. V lost 1 base to trimming and J lost 4 bases; unmatched junction nucleotides: 3. The DNA for the CDR3 is TGTGCCAGCAGCGTAAGCGGGAGGACTTACAATGAGCAGTTCTTC. Translated: CASSVSGRTYNEQFF. Supplemented by reference TRBV9 and TRBJ2-1, the full variable domain reads DSGVTQTPKHLITATGQRVTLRCSPRSGDLSVYWYQQSLDQGLQFLIQYYNGEERAKGNILERFSAQQFPDLHSELNLSSLELGDSALYFCASSVSGRTYNEQFFGPGTRLTVL.

Many counts were recorded for this clonotype. Here the CDR3 DNA reads TGTGCCAGCAGTACCCCAGAGGAGGGCCTCTACGAGCAGTACTTC. Protein sequence: CASSTPEEGLYEQYF. The rearrangement links TRBV6-1 to TRBJ2-7; D possibly corresponds to TRBD2 (6 bases). Germline CDR1 MNHNS, CDR2 SASEGT. There are 15 residues in the CDR3. The V end lost 5 bases, the J end lost 3 bases, and 17 bases lay between the germline ends.

The genes are TRBV5-6 and TRBJ2-5; 12 bases align to TRBD2. CDR3 size: 18 residues. Germline trimming cut 2 bases from V and 7 bases from J; bases unmatched to any gene: 15. Germline V lookup: CDR1 SGHDT, CDR2 YYEEEE. The DNA of the CDR3 is TGTGCCAGCAGCTTCGTTGGTCTAGCGGGAGGGCCAGTTCTGACCCAGTACTTC. This sequence encodes CASSFVGLAGGPVLTQYF. Combining the CDR3 with reference TRBV5-6 and TRBJ2-5 gives the whole variable domain DAGVTQSPTHLIKTRGQQVTLRCSPKSGHDTVSWYQQALGQGPQFIFQYYEEEERQRGNFPDRFSGHQFPNYSSELNVNALLLGDSALYLCASSFVGLAGGPVLTQYFGPGTRLLVL.